What follows describes a single T cell receptor beta chain. This sample was included in a study of blood T cell repertoires in COVID-19. Study context: Samples representing acute and convalescent COVID-19 were sourced from the United States, Italy and Spain.

Study processing details: From reference gene primer amplification, estimates of nucleated cell counts were derived. Generated by immunoSEQ multiplex PCR, the TCRdb table keeps only in-frame clones and is missing some. The DNA gave D and trimming, while V, J and clone size come from that table. The sample lists approximately 240,000 clones, roughly 86% seen once, with under 4.5% in the top ten. Germline CDR1 MDHEN, CDR2 SYDVKM. V was cut by 6 bases and J by 0 bases, with 9 bases left in between. This CDR3 region has 13 residues. The chain combines TRBV28 with TRBJ2-7, with no clear D. The specimen sequenced was peripheral blood. The receptor was isolated from a man over 45 with acute or convalescent COVID-19. The CDR3 region is CASSLPSSYEQYF. Here the CDR3 DNA reads TGTGCCAGCAGCCTACCAAGCTCCTACGAGCAGTACTTC.